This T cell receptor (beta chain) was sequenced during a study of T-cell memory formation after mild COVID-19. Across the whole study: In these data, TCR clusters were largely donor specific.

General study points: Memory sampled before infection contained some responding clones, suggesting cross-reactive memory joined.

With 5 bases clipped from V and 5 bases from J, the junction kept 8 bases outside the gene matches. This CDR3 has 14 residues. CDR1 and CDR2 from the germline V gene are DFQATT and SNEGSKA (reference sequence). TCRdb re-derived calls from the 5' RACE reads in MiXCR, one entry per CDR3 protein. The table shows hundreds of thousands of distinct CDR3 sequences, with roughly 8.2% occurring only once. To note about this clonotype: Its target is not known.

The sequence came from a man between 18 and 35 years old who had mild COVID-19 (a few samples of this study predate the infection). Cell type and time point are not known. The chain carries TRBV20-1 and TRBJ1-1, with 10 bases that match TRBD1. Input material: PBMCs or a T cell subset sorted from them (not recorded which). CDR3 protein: CSAPGRDRGTEAFF. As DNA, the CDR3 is TGCAGTGCTCCTGGGCGGGACAGGGGAACTGAAGCTTTCTTT.